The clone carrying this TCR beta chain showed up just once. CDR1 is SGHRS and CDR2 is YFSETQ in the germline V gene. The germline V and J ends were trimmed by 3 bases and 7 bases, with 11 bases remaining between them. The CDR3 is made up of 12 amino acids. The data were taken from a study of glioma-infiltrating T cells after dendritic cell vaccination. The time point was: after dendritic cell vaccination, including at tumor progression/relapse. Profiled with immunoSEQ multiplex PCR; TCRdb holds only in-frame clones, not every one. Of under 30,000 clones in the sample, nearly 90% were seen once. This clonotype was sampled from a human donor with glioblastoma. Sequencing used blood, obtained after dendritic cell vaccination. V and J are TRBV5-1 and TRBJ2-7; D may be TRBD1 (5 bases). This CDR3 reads CASSSLTEEQYF. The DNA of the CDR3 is TGCGCCAGCAGCTCCTTGACAGAGGAGCAGTACTTC.